This section outlines one TCR beta chain sequence together with its context. Its antigen is not identified. Assay used: immunoSEQ multiplex PCR; TCRdb lists only in-frame clones, some missing. This table has tens of thousands of clones, just over 70% appearing once. The source of the sample is a study of vaccination effects on CD4 cells after COVID-19. Study at large: Two convalescent patients gave samples 16 days and one week before vaccination. The study, taken as a whole, reports: Early post-infection timepoints were missing from the study, which also had few convalescent patients.

Germline lookup yields CDR1 LGHDT and CDR2 YNNKEL (reference sequence). CDR3 length: 13 residues. Trimming cost V 5 bases and J 4 bases, with 9 bases left between them. Antigen-specific CD4+ T cells expanded by the ViraFEST assay with viral peptide pools were then sequenced. At the end of about 9 days of culture, CD4+ T cells were isolated. According to PCR results, the person was infected with SARS-CoV-2 between March and December 2020. PBMC were cultured at roughly 2 million per well with approximately 9 IU/ml IL-2 and roughly 10 ug/ml peptides. Half-medium changes using IL-2 medium occurred on days 3 and 7.

This sample comprised CD4+ T cells from PBMCs cultured with a peptide pool, obtained before COVID-19 vaccination. The chain is built from TRBV3-1 (or the pseudogene TRBV3-2) and TRBJ2-1, with a tentative D call TRBD1 (6 bases). This receptor was taken from a human donor who had a prior SARS-CoV-2 infection. The CDR3 is CASSARGYNEQFF. In DNA form, the CDR3 reads TGTGCCAGCAGCGCCAGGGGTTACAATGAGCAGTTCTTC.